Each of the 22 T cell receptor beta chains below was sequenced from the same sample in a study of T cells in Graves' hyperthyroidism and ophthalmopathy. Amplified TCR beta CDR3 regions came from RNA transcripts. First-round RT-PCR with HTBI primers amplified the TCR CDR3 region. TCRdb passed the multiplex PCR reads through MiXCR, listing each CDR3 protein once. Of 250,000 or so distinct CDR3 sequences detected, more than 14% appear once; the ten largest clones hold roughly 14%. Specimen: blood. These receptors were collected from a woman in her 40s with Graves' hyperthyroidism that later progressed to Graves' ophthalmopathy.

This clonotype was seen many times. The V gene is TRBV2, the J gene TRBJ1-1, with D uncertain. Trimming removed 5 bases from V and 1 base from J, with 8 bases in between. The CDR3 totals 13 residues. Germline V CDR1 and CDR2: SNHLY, FYNNEI. The CDR3 DNA follows: TGTGCCAGCAGTAGTCAGCAGAACACTGAAGCTTTCTTT. Translation gives CASSSQQNTEAFF.

Ten or more counts support this clonotype. V usage is TRBV5-1 and J usage is TRBJ2-3, with D perhaps given as TRBD1 or TRBD2 (5 bases each). This CDR3 is built from 15 residues. Trimming removed 0 bases from V and 0 bases from J, with 8 bases in between. Germline assignment: CDR1 SGHRS and CDR2 YFSETQ. The CDR3 DNA reads TGCGCCAGCAGCTTGGAGGGGAGAAGCACAGATACGCAGTATTTT. This translates into CASSLEGRSTDTQYF. Combining the CDR3 with reference TRBV5-1 and TRBJ2-3 gives the whole variable domain KAGVTQTPRYLIKTRGQQVTLSCSPISGHRSVSWYQQTPGQGLQFLFEYFSETQRNKGNFPGRFSGRQFSNSRSEMNVSTLELGDSALYLCASSLEGRSTDTQYFGPGTRLTVL.

In this sample, this clonotype turned up many times. CDR3 in DNA: TGTGCCAGCAGTTTAATCGGGGGCCACAATGAGCAGTTCTTC. Protein product: CASSLIGGHNEQFF. The rearrangement links TRBV12-3 or TRBV12-4 to TRBJ2-1, with D possibly called TRBD1 or TRBD2 (6 bases each). The CDR3 is 14 amino acids. The germline V and J ends were trimmed by 2 bases and 5 bases, with 10 bases remaining between them.

This clonotype was counted many times. This sequence joins TRBV18 and TRBJ1-2, with TRBD1 matching over 11 bases. CDR3 length: 17 amino acids. CDR1 is KGHSH and CDR2 is LQKENI in the germline V gene. V was clipped by 2 bases and J by 4 bases; unmatched bases: 9. The CDR3 sequence: CASSPVSTGTGGYGYTF. CDR3 coding DNA: TGTGCCAGCTCACCAGTTTCCACCGGGACAGGGGGCTATGGCTACACCTTC.

The chain has TRBV28 and TRBJ2-7; 7 nucleotides match TRBD1. The junction had 6 bases not matched to a gene; V was cut back by 6 bases and J by 7 bases. This CDR3 spans 12 amino acids. CDR1 is MDHEN and CDR2 is SYDVKM in the germline V gene. The CDR3 DNA reads TGTGCCAGCAGAGAACAGGGGCGAGAGCAGTACTTC. Translation gives CASREQGREQYF. Drawing the rest from reference TRBV28 and TRBJ2-7, the complete variable domain is DVKVTQSSRYLVKRTGEKVFLECVQDMDHENMFWYRQDPGLGLRLIYFSYDVKMKEKGDIPEGYSVSREKKERFSLILESASTNQTSMYLCASREQGREQYFGPGTRLTVT.

In its sample, this clonotype was seen many times. The V gene is TRBV20-1, the J gene TRBJ2-4; tentative D call: TRBD2 (6 bases). Germline lookup yields CDR1 DFQATT and CDR2 SNEGSKA (reference sequence). CDR3 size: 12 residues. With 0 bases removed from V and 7 bases from J, the gap between germline ends came to 7 bases. The chain's CDR3 is CSARELANIQYF. The DNA of the CDR3 is TGCAGTGCTAGAGAGCTAGCGAACATTCAGTACTTC.

This clonotype showed up just a few times. V usage is TRBV19 and J usage is TRBJ1-1, with no clear D. This CDR3 region has 13 residues. CDR1 LNHDA and CDR2 SQIVND come from the germline V gene (reference sequence). V gave up 3 bases and J gave up 1 base, with 6 bases separating them. For the CDR3, the DNA is TGTGCCAGTAGTATCCCGGAGAACACTGAAGCTTTCTTT. Translation: CASSIPENTEAFF.

This clonotype was seen many times. V usage is TRBV12-5 and J usage is TRBJ2-7; no firm D call. CDR1 LGHNT and CDR2 FRNRAP come from the germline V gene. The CDR3 covers 18 residues. V lost 1 base, J lost 3 bases, and 22 bases lay in between. The chain's CDR3 is CASGLGHSPAALGYEQYF. DNA of the CDR3: TGTGCTAGTGGTTTGGGGCATTCCCCTGCGGCCCTGGGCTACGAGCAGTACTTC.

This clonotype came up many times. This sequence joins TRBV2 and TRBJ2-2, with D possibly being TRBD1 or TRBD2 (5 bases each). The germline V and J ends were trimmed by 5 bases and 0 bases, with 13 bases remaining between them. CDR1 SNHLY and CDR2 FYNNEI come from the germline V gene. This CDR3 is 16 amino acids long. CDR3 in DNA: TGTGCCAGCAGTTTGTACGGGACGGCGAACACCGGGGAGCTGTTTTTT. Protein product: CASSLYGTANTGELFF.

In this sample, this clonotype turned up many times. This chain uses TRBV28 with TRBJ2-3; D gene ambiguous. CDR1 and CDR2 (germline): MDHEN, SYDVKM. The CDR3 totals 12 residues. The germline V and J ends were trimmed by 7 bases and 4 bases, with 9 bases remaining between them. The CDR3 region has the DNA TGTGCCAGCAATGGGAACCCAGATACGCAGTATTTT. Amino acid sequence: CASNGNPDTQYF.

Concerning this clonotype: A much larger clone differs by one base, so this may be a read error. The rearrangement joins TRBV27 to TRBJ1-5, with D perhaps TRBD1 (5 bases). The CDR3 has 18 residues. V was cut by 8 bases and J by 3 bases, with 26 bases left in between. Germline lookup yields CDR1 MNHEY and CDR2 SMNVEV (reference sequence). The DNA for the CDR3 is TGTGCCAGCCCAAACGGCGGGGGAGGAGGGTATAACAATCAGCCCCAGCATTTT. Amino acid sequence: CASPNGGGGGYNNQPQHF.

The chain couples TRBV25-1 to TRBJ2-3; TRBD2 might be the D (6 bases). From germline, CDR1 is MGHDK and CDR2 SYGVNS. The V gene lost 3 bases and the J gene lost 0 bases, with 13 bases spanning the gap. The CDR3 spans 16 residues. This chain's CDR3 is CASSDHGGPSTDTQYF. CDR3 in DNA: TGTGCCAGCAGTGATCATGGAGGGCCAAGCACAGATACGCAGTATTTT.

The chain joins TRBV28 to TRBJ2-5; 9 bases align to TRBD1. Germline lookup yields CDR1 MDHEN and CDR2 SYDVKM. The V and J ends lost 6 bases and 9 bases, in that order; junction bases with no gene match: 11. This CDR3 contains 14 residues. In DNA form, the CDR3 reads TGTGCCAGCAGGACGGACAGGGGCGGGGAGGCCCAGTACTTC. This encodes CASRTDRGGEAQYF.

Ten or more counts support this clonotype. The chain links TRBV12-3 or TRBV12-4 to TRBJ2-3, with 14 bases aligning to TRBD2. CDR3 length equals 16 residues. Trimming took 5 bases from V and 2 from J; bases not matched to a gene: 3. This CDR3 reads CASSPGLAGVTDTQYF. CDR3 sequence (DNA): TGTGCCAGCAGTCCGGGACTAGCGGGGGTCACAGATACGCAGTATTTT.

In its sample, this clonotype was seen a few times. The V gene is TRBV19, the J gene TRBJ2-1; D is possibly TRBD2 (6 bases). Trimming pared 8 bases from V and 6 bases from J, leaving 14 bases between. CDR3 length: 13 residues. Per the germline V gene, CDR1 is LNHDA and CDR2 is SQIVND (reference sequence). The CDR3 loop is CASRGLGVNEQFF. The CDR3 nucleotides are TGTGCCAGTCGGGGACTCGGGGTCAATGAGCAGTTCTTC.

This clonotype was counted between two and nine times. The gene calls are TRBV29-1 and TRBJ2-6, with TRBD2 as a possible D gene (5 bases). Germline values: CDR1 SQVTM, CDR2 ANQGSEA. The CDR3 runs to 16 residues. The V end lost 4 bases, the J end lost 1 base, and 14 bases lay between the germline ends. This CDR3 is CSVAPRDKSGANVLTF. CDR3 bases: TGCAGCGTTGCTCCGAGGGATAAGTCTGGGGCCAACGTCCTGACTTTC.

This clonotype was counted at least ten times. This chain uses TRBV11-2 with TRBJ2-1; 7 nucleotides match TRBD2. The germline V gene encodes CDR1 SGHAT and CDR2 FQNNGV. The junction had 16 bases not matched to a gene; V was cut back by 1 base and J by 7 bases. The CDR3 is 18 residues long. The CDR3 bases are TGTGCCAGCAGCTTAGGTCTTCGTAGACTAGCCCACAGGAATGAGCAGTTCTTC. Amino acid sequence: CASSLGLRRLAHRNEQFF.

This clonotype has a count of ten or more. V gene TRBV6-1 combines with J gene TRBJ1-6; D remains ambiguous. Per germline, CDR1 MNHNS and CDR2 SASEGT. Trimming pared 1 base from V and 3 bases from J, leaving 10 bases between. This CDR3 region has 16 residues. CDR3 sequence (DNA): TGTGCCAGCAGTGAAGAGGTGCGGGGCTATAATTCACCCCTCCACTTT. Protein: CASSEEVRGYNSPLHF.

This clonotype was counted at least ten times. V is TRBV27 and J is TRBJ1-1, with a possible D match to TRBD1 (6 bases). Per the germline V gene, CDR1 is MNHEY and CDR2 is SMNVEV (reference sequence). Deletions cut 3 bases from V and 4 bases from J, with 12 bases between. This CDR3 comprises 14 residues. CDR3 sequence reads: CASSFQGMGTEAFF. As DNA, the CDR3 is TGTGCCAGCAGTTTTCAGGGGATGGGCACTGAAGCTTTCTTT.

This clonotype has a count of ten or more. The chain recombines TRBV6-1 with TRBJ2-7, with 7 bases that match TRBD1. Trimming removed 10 bases from V and 3 bases from J; junction bases left unmatched: 15. CDR1 is MNHNS and CDR2 is SASEGT in the germline V gene. CDR3 length: 15 residues. The CDR3, as DNA: TGTGCCACCCTCGGGCCTGACAGGGTAATCTACGAGCAGTACTTC. Translating gives CATLGPDRVIYEQYF.

This clonotype was seen at least ten times. V is TRBV4-2 and J is TRBJ2-3; no definite D call. This CDR3 is 17 amino acids long. V lost 0 bases and J lost 1, with 14 bases in between. Germline lookup yields CDR1 LGHNA and CDR2 YNFKEQ. The CDR3, as DNA: TGTGCCAGCAGCCAAGATCCTGTCGGTTTGCGCACAGATACGCAGTATTTT. Translating it yields CASSQDPVGLRTDTQYF.

This clonotype was observed at least ten times. This sequence joins TRBV20-1 and TRBJ2-3; no definite D call. V was clipped by 2 bases and J by 1 base, with 13 bases between them. Germline values: CDR1 DFQATT, CDR2 SNEGSKA (reference sequence). The CDR3 loop spans 15 amino acids. CDR3: CSARYGGLGTDTQYF. The CDR3, as DNA: TGCAGTGCTAGATATGGTGGGTTAGGCACAGATACGCAGTATTTT.